The clone carrying this T cell receptor beta chain was seen repeatedly, ten times or more. Its antigen is unidentified. Patients sequenced had flow cytometry evidence of CD8+CD57+ cell expansion. This entry belongs to a study of CD8+CD57+ T cells in acquired aplastic anemia. Study overall: Sorted CD4+ and CD8+ cell DNA averaged approximately 3.4 ug. Study-wide results and limits: Sharing between patients and controls was observed for roughly 30 CD8+ CDR3 sequences. Patients and controls were not found to differ significantly in CD8+ Simpson's diversity.

Genomic DNA constituted the template upon which TCR beta VDJ and CDR3 profiling was performed. TCRdb re-called the reads with MiXCR, one entry per CDR3 protein. Counted here are around 130,000 distinct CDR3 sequences, 55% to 70% occurring once; the ten biggest clones make up around 27%. The V gene lost 8 bases and the J gene lost 0 bases, with 6 bases spanning the gap. CDR1 is KGHDR and CDR2 is SFDVKD in the germline V gene. CDR3 length: 12 amino acids. Sequencing was performed on sorted CD4+, CD8+, or CD8+CD57+ T cells (not recorded which) from PBMCs. This TCR derives from a human donor with aplastic anemia. The chain links TRBV24-1 to TRBJ2-5; D gene ambiguous. CDR3 in DNA: TGTGCCACCATTCCGTACCAAGAGACCCAGTACTTC. Its protein product is CATIPYQETQYF.